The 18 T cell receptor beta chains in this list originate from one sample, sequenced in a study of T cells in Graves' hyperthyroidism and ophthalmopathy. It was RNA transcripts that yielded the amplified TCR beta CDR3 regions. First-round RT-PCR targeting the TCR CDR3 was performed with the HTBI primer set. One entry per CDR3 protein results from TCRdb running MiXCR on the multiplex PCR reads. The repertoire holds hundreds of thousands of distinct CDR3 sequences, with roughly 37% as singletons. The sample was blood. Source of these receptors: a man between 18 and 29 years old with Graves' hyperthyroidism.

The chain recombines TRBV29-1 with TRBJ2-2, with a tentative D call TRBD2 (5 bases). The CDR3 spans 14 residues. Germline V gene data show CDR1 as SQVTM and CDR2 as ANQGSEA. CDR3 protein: CRDRGAANTGELFF. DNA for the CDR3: TGCAGAGATCGGGGAGCCGCGAACACCGGGGAGCTGTTTTTT.

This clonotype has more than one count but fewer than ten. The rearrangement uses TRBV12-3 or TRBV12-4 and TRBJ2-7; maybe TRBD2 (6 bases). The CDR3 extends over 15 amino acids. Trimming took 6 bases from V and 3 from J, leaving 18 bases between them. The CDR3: CASSPEGAGDYEQYF. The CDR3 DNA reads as TGTGCCAGCAGCCCTGAGGGAGCGGGCGACTACGAGCAGTACTTC.

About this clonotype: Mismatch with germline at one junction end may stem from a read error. The CDR3 spells CASSQDWDNTGELFF. CDR3 sequence (DNA): TGCGCCAGCAGCCAAGATTGGGACAACACCGGGGAGCTGTTTTTT. The V and J genes are TRBV11-1 and TRBJ2-2; D is tentatively TRBD1 or TRBD2 (5 bases each). The CDR3 covers 15 residues. The germline gives CDR1 SGHAT, CDR2 FQDESV (reference sequence).

The CDR3 loop reads CASSRTGDLNEKLFF. CDR3 in DNA: TGTGCCAGCAGCCGGACAGGGGACCTTAATGAAAAACTGTTTTTT. The V gene is TRBV7-8, the J gene TRBJ1-4; TRBD1 agrees at 9 bases. Losses at the gene ends were 5 bases for V and 4 bases for J; bases not matched to a gene: 5. Looked up from germline, CDR1 is SGHVS and CDR2 is FQNEAQ. This CDR3 is built from 15 residues. The whole variable domain, remainder taken from reference TRBV7-8 and TRBJ1-4, is GAGVSQSPRYKVAKRGQDVALRCDPISGHVSLFWYQQALGQGPEFLTYFQNEAQLDKSGLPSDRFFAERPEGSVSTLKIQRTQQEDSAVYLCASSRTGDLNEKLFFGSGTQLSVL.

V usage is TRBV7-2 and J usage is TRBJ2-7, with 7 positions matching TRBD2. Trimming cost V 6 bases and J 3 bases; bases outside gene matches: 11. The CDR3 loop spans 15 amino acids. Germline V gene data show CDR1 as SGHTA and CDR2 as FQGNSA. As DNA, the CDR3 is TGTGCCAGCAGTTATTCGGCTAGCGGATACTACGAGCAGTACTTC. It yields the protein CASSYSASGYYEQYF.

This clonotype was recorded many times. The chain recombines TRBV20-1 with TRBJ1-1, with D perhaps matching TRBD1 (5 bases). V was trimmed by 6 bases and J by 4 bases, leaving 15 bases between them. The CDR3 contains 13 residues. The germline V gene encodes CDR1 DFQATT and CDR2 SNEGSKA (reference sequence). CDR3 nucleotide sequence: TGCAGTGCCAGTGGGACCATGGGCACTGAAGCTTTCTTT. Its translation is CSASGTMGTEAFF.

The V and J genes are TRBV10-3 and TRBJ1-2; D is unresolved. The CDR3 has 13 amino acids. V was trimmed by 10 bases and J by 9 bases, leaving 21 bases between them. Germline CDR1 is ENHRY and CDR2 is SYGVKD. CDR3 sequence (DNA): TGTGCCAGCAGCCCCAACCGGGAGTATAGCTACACCTTC. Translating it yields CASSPNREYSYTF.

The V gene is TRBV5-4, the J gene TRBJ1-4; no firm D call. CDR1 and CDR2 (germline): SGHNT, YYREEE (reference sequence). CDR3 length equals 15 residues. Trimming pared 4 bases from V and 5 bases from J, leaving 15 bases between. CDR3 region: CASSRSGGKNEKLFF. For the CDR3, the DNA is TGTGCCAGCAGCCGATCCGGAGGGAAGAATGAAAAACTGTTTTTT.

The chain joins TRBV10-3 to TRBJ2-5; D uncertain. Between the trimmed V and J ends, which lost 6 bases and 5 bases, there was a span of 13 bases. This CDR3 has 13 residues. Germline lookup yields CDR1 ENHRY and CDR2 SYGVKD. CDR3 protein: CAISMEKPETQYF. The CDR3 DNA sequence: TGTGCCATCAGCATGGAGAAACCGGAGACCCAGTACTTC.

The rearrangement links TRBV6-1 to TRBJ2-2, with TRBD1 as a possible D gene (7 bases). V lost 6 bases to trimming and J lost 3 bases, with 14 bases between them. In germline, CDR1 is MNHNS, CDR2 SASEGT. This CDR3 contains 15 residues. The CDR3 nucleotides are TGTGCCAGCAGGGCGGGACAGAGATACACCGGGGAGCTGTTTTTT. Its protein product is CASRAGQRYTGELFF.

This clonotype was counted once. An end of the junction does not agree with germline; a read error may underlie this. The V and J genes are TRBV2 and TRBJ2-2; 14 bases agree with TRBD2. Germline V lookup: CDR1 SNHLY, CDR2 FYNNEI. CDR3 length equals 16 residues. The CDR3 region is CASSSGLAGVIGGLFF. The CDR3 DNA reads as TGTGCCAGCAGTTCGGGACTAGCGGGAGTTATCGGGGGGCTGTTTTTT. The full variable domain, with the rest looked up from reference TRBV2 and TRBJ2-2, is EPEVTQTPSHQVTQMGQEVILRCVPISNHLYFYWYRQILGQKVEFLVSFYNNEISEKSEIFDDQFSVERPDGSNFTLKIRSTKLEDSAMYFCASSSGLAGVIGGLFFGEGSRLTVL.

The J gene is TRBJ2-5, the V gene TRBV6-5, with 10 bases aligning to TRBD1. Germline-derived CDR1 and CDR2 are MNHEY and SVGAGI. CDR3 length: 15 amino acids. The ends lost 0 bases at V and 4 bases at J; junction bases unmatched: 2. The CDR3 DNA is TGTGCCAGCAGTTACTCGACAGGGGGCTTAGAGACCCAGTACTTC. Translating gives CASSYSTGGLETQYF.

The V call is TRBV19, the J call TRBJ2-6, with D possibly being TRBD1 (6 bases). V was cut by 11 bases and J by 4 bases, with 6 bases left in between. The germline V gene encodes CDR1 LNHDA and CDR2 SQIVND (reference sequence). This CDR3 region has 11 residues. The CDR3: CAGGGANVLTF. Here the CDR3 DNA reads TGTGCCGGGGGCGGGGCCAACGTCCTGACTTTC.

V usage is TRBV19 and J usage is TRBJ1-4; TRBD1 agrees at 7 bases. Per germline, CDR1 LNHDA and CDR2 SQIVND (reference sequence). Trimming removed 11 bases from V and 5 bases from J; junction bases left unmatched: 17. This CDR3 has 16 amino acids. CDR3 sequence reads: CAWSGPNRGFNEKLFF. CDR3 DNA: TGTGCCTGGAGTGGACCGAACAGGGGTTTCAATGAAAAACTGTTTTTT.

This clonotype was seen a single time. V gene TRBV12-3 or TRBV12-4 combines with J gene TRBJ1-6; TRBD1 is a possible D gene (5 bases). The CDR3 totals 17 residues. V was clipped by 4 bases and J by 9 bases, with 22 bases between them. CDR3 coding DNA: TGTGCCAGCAGTTACTCGAAGGACACGGGGTTTAGTTCACCCCTCCACTTT. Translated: CASSYSKDTGFSSPLHF.

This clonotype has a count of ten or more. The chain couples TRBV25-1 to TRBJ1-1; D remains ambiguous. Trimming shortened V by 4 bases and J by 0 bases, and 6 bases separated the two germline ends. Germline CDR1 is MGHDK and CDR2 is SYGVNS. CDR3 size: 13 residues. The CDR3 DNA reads TGTGCCAGCAGTGGAGGCATGAACACTGAAGCTTTCTTT. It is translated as CASSGGMNTEAFF. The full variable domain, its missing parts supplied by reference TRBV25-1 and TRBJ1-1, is EADIYQTPRYLVIGTGKKITLECSQTMGHDKMYWYQQDPGMELHLIHYSYGVNSTEKGDLSSESTVSRIRTEHFPLTLESARPSHTSQYLCASSGGMNTEAFFGQGTRLTVV.

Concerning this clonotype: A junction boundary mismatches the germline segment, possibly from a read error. CDR3 sequence (DNA): TGTGCCAGCAGCGACTCCCTCGGGACGCCGAACCCTGAAGCTTTCTTT. It yields the protein CASSDSLGTPNPEAFF. The chain uses TRBV13 and TRBJ1-1; D might be TRBD1 (5 bases). This CDR3 spans 16 amino acids. Looked up from germline, CDR1 is PRHDT and CDR2 is FYEKMQ (reference sequence).

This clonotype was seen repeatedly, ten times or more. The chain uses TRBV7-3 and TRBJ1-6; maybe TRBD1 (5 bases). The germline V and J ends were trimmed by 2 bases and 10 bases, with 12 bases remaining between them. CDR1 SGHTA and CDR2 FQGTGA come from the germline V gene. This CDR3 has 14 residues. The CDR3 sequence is CASSLLGAGSPLHF. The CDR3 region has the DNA TGTGCCAGCAGCTTACTCGGAGCAGGGTCACCCCTCCACTTT.